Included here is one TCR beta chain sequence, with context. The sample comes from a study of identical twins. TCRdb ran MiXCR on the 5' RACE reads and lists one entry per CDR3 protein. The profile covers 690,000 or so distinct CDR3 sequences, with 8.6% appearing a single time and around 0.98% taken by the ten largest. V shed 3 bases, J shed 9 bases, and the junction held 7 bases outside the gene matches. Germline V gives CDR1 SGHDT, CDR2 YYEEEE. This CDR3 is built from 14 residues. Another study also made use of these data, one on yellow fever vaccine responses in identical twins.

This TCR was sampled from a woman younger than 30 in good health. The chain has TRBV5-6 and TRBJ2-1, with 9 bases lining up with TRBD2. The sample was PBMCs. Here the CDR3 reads CASSYPGLATEQFF. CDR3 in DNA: TGTGCCAGCAGCTATCCGGGACTAGCCACTGAGCAGTTCTTC.